Following are 22 T cell receptor beta chains from one sample sequenced in a study of T cell repertoires in cytomegalovirus infection. Their cognate antigens are unknown. Each CDR3 protein gets one entry after TCRdb re-called the reads with MiXCR. The sample holds around 800,000 distinct CDR3 sequences; about 31% are singletons and the top ten take 9.5% to 15%. The sample in question was cultured CD8+ T cells from PBMCs, obtained from culture after CMV antigen stimulation. The receptors derive from a human donor in good health (CMV status not recorded). Some clones in this sample may be carry-over from other donors' samples.

This clonotype showed up just a few times. The J gene is TRBJ1-5, the V gene TRBV14; unclear D gene. There are 13 residues in the CDR3. The ends were cut back, 3 bases at V and 6 bases at J, with 9 bases in the middle. The germline V gene has CDR1 SGHDN and CDR2 FVKESK. The CDR3 region has the DNA TGTGCCAGCAGCCAGCGACCGGGTCAGCCCCAGCATTTT. Protein: CASSQRPGQPQHF.

This clonotype was counted a few times. The germline gene is not matched at one end of the junction; a read error may be the cause. The J gene is TRBJ2-7, the V gene TRBV7-7, with a weak D call TRBD2 (6 bases). CDR3 length: 14 residues. Germline V gene data show CDR1 as SSHAT and CDR2 as FNYEAQ (reference sequence). The CDR3 nucleotides read TGTGCTAGCAGCCGGCGGGACTCACCTCACGAGCAGTACTTC. This gives the protein CASSRRDSPHEQYF.

For this clonotype: An end of the junction does not agree with germline; a read error may underlie this. The chain recombines TRBV7-9 with TRBJ2-3; D unresolved. The CDR3 spans 15 residues. The germline gives CDR1 SEHNR, CDR2 FQNEAQ (reference sequence). The CDR3 coding sequence is TGTGTCAGCAGCTTAGGGTCCTTCAGCACAGATACGCAGTATTTT. Its translation is CVSSLGSFSTDTQYF.

The rearrangement joins TRBV28 to TRBJ2-7, with TRBD1 as a possible D gene (6 bases). The CDR3 is made up of 15 amino acids. The V and J ends lost 5 bases and 0 bases respectively, with 14 bases between them. Germline CDR1 and CDR2: MDHEN and SYDVKM. Written as DNA, the CDR3 is TGTGCCAGCAGTCGCAGGGGAGTTGGCTCCTACGAGCAGTACGTC. Protein: CASSRRGVGSYEQYV.

The CDR3 reads CASSQGATGTHRGGNQPQHF. The CDR3 DNA is TGCGCCAGCAGCCAAGGAGCCACCGGGACACACAGAGGGGGCAATCAGCCCCAGCATTTT. The chain recombines TRBV4-3 with TRBJ1-5, with D tentatively TRBD1 (6 bases). Trimming removed 1 base from V and 2 bases from J, with 24 bases in between. The CDR3 is 20 residues long. Germline loops: CDR1 LGHNA, CDR2 YSLEER.

This clonotype has a count of ten or more. The J gene is TRBJ2-2, the V gene TRBV7-6; the match to TRBD2 covers 8 bases. Germline CDR1 reads SGHVS; CDR2 reads FNYEAQ. The J segment lost 4 bases and the V segment lost 0 bases, leaving 13 bases of the junction unmatched. The CDR3 is made up of 19 amino acids. CDR3 nucleotides: TGTGCCAGCAGCTTAGCGGTACGGGCGGGGGGCGGACTCACCGGGGAGCTGTTTTTT. This sequence encodes CASSLAVRAGGGLTGELFF.

This clonotype was seen at least ten times. This sequence joins TRBV7-6 and TRBJ2-6, with 7 bases lining up with TRBD2. Germline V gene lookup returns CDR1 SGHVS and CDR2 FNYEAQ. The CDR3 spans 18 residues. V gave up 5 bases and J gave up 4 bases; unmatched junction bases: 14. For the CDR3, the DNA is TGTGCCAGCAGCCCGGTGGGGGGGTCTAGTTCAGGGGCCAACGTCCTGACTTTC. Translated, it gives CASSPVGGSSSGANVLTF.

The V and J genes are TRBV11-1 and TRBJ2-3; tentatively, D is TRBD1 (5 bases). Deletions cut 1 base from V and 2 bases from J, with 10 bases between. Germline-derived CDR1 and CDR2 are SGHAT and FQDESV (reference sequence). This CDR3 spans 15 amino acids. CDR3 in DNA: TGTGCCAGCAGCTTAGAGGGGTCAGCCACAGATACGCAGTATTTT. It translates to CASSLEGSATDTQYF.

V usage is TRBV12-3 or TRBV12-4 and J usage is TRBJ2-7; TRBD1 agrees at 8 bases. The CDR3 is 12 amino acids. Trimming at V came to 5 bases and at J to 6 bases, leaving 3 bases not matched to a gene. DNA for the CDR3: TGTGCCAGCAGTCAGGGGGCGGGCGAGCAGTACTTC. Protein product: CASSQGAGEQYF.

In its sample, this clonotype was seen a few times. The CDR3 loop reads CAIRGHSNQPQHF. The CDR3, as DNA: TGTGCCATTCGCGGTCATAGCAATCAGCCCCAGCATTTT. The chain uses TRBV10-3 and TRBJ1-5; D remains unclear. The ends were cut back, 9 bases at V and 0 bases at J, with 9 bases in the middle. From germline, CDR1 is ENHRY and CDR2 SYGVKD. The CDR3 runs to 13 residues.

There are a few counts of this clonotype. V and J are TRBV12-5 and TRBJ1-3; D unclear. CDR3 length: 11 amino acids. V was cut by 9 bases and J by 0 bases, with 3 bases left in between. Germline loops: CDR1 LGHNT, CDR2 FRNRAP. The CDR3 DNA sequence: TGTGCTAGCCACTCTGGAAACACCATATATTTT. Translating gives CASHSGNTIYF.

The chain combines TRBV14 with TRBJ2-7; D remains unclear. The CDR3 length is 13 residues. CDR1 SGHDN and CDR2 FVKESK come from the germline V gene. The V gene lost 3 bases and the J gene lost 5 bases, with 11 bases spanning the gap. CDR3 loop: CASSHKDKDEQYV. The CDR3 nucleotides read TGTGCCAGCAGCCACAAAGACAAGGACGAGCAGTACGTC.

This clonotype was counted ten times or more. The genes are TRBV20-1 and TRBJ2-7; 7 bases are a match to TRBD2. Germline lookup yields CDR1 DFQATT and CDR2 SNEGSKA (reference sequence). The CDR3 has 12 amino acids. The V segment lost 6 bases and the J segment 5 bases; nucleotides outside the gene matches: 7. CDR3 in DNA: TGCAGTGCAATGGGAGGGGTCCACGAGCAGTACGTC. Residues: CSAMGGVHEQYV.

Only a few counts were recorded for this clonotype. The chain is built from TRBV29-1 and TRBJ2-2; TRBD1 might be the D (5 bases). The CDR3 runs 13 residues. Germline values: CDR1 SQVTM, CDR2 ANQGSEA. V gave up 3 bases and J gave up 0 bases, with 5 bases separating them. The CDR3 DNA reads as TGCAGCGTTGAGACAGCGAACACCGGGGAGCTGTTTTTT. This encodes CSVETANTGELFF.

In its sample, this clonotype was seen a few times. The chain employs TRBV4-2 and TRBJ2-3; a weak D match, TRBD2 (6 bases). Trimming took 0 bases from V and 2 from J, leaving 18 bases between them. The CDR3 loop spans 18 amino acids. The germline V gene has CDR1 LGHNA and CDR2 YNFKEQ. CDR3 sequence reads: CASSQDHRLGGPTDTQYF. The CDR3 DNA is TGTGCCAGCAGCCAAGATCATAGACTCGGAGGGCCCACAGATACGCAGTATTTT.

The chain is built from TRBV6-1 and TRBJ2-1; D call uncertain. V was shortened by 4 bases and J by 0 bases, with 4 bases between the two germline ends. This CDR3 spans 13 amino acids. Germline V lookup: CDR1 MNHNS, CDR2 SASEGT. The CDR3: CASSAVSYNEQFF. CDR3 coding DNA: TGTGCCAGCAGTGCTGTCTCCTACAATGAGCAGTTCTTC.

The chain uses TRBV4-1 and TRBJ2-1; TRBD2 matches at 10 bases. CDR3 length equals 17 residues. The germline V gene encodes CDR1 MGHRA and CDR2 YSYEKL. Losses at the gene ends were 0 bases for V and 8 bases for J; bases not matched to a gene: 10. The CDR3 sequence: CASSQDPSGGAVDEQFF. DNA of the CDR3: TGCGCCAGCAGCCAAGACCCGAGCGGGGGGGCGGTGGATGAGCAGTTCTTC.

This clonotype was observed a few times. The V call is TRBV5-1, the J call TRBJ2-1; unclear D gene. Trimming left V 0 bases short and J 7 bases short, with 14 bases between. Germline V gene data show CDR1 as SGHRS and CDR2 as YFSETQ. This CDR3 has 15 residues. CDR3 in DNA: TGCGCCAGCAGCTTGGGTGGTCTCCGTCTGAATGAGCAGTTCTTC. Protein sequence: CASSLGGLRLNEQFF.

The V gene is TRBV12-3 or TRBV12-4, the J gene TRBJ1-1; a weak D match, TRBD1 (5 bases). The germline V and J ends were trimmed by 6 bases and 2 bases, with 16 bases remaining between them. The CDR3 is 15 amino acids. The CDR3 protein is CASRETGAYNTEAFF. The CDR3 DNA is TGTGCCAGCAGGGAAACCGGGGCCTATAACACTGAAGCTTTCTTT.

This clonotype was observed many times. The chain links TRBV6-2 or TRBV6-3 to TRBJ1-3; D call uncertain. Trimming took 6 bases from V and 0 from J, leaving 9 bases between them. The germline V gene has CDR1 MNHEY and CDR2 SVGEGT. This CDR3 is built from 14 residues. CDR3: CASSSAISGNTIYF. The DNA for the CDR3 is TGTGCCAGCAGCTCGGCGATCTCTGGAAACACCATATATTTT.

This clonotype was found many times. This chain uses TRBV7-2 with TRBJ2-3; D is unresolved. Germline V gene data show CDR1 as SGHTA and CDR2 as FQGNSA. This CDR3 has 16 residues. V was clipped by 5 bases and J by 0 bases, with 15 bases between them. CDR3 in DNA: TGTGCCAGCAGCCAGACGTATTGGTATAGCACAGATACGCAGTATTTT. Translation: CASSQTYWYSTDTQYF.

This chain joins TRBV14 and TRBJ2-2; D possibly matches TRBD1 or TRBD2 (5 bases each). The length of the CDR3 is 16 residues. V was cut by 2 bases and J by 2 bases, with 12 bases left in between. Germline V gives CDR1 SGHDN, CDR2 FVKESK. This chain's CDR3 is CASSQLRDRNTGELFF. CDR3 nucleotides: TGTGCCAGCAGCCAACTCCGGGACCGAAACACCGGGGAGCTGTTTTTT.